This T cell receptor beta chain was retrieved from a study of T cell responses to AZD1222 COVID-19 vaccine. There are 12 residues in the CDR3. V shed 3 bases and J shed 6 bases, with 7 bases lying between them. This clone was counted a few times. Its antigen is unknown. Study outcomes and limitations: Repertoire sampling occurred only after the peak T cell response. Mostly white British, mostly female donors; authors suggested clonal diversity may be underestimated. A rise in Spike-specific TCR breadth and depth followed two AZD1222 doses.

Clones were sequenced by immunoSEQ multiplex PCR, and TCRdb holds only the in-frame ones, with some missing. The sample includes approximately 170,000 clones, approximately 90% seen only once; the top ten take less than 5.5%. The chain combines TRBV12-3 or TRBV12-4 with TRBJ2-3; D not certain. The sequence derives from an adult in good health. The specimen was peripheral blood, collected on day 0 of AZD1222 vaccination. The CDR3 is CASSFRTDTQYF. In nucleotides, the CDR3 is TGTGCCAGCAGTTTTCGGACGGATACGCAGTATTTT.